These 9 T cell receptor beta chains came from one sample sequenced in a study of shared clonotypes between healthy human individuals. The naive CD8 fraction comprised CD45RO-negative cells positively selected for CCR7 and excluded terminally differentiated effector memory CD45RA+ cells. Some clones are missing from TCRdb's copy, which holds only in-frame ones; the method was immunoSEQ multiplex PCR. The sample yields about 2 million clones, about 95% seen once. Sequenced input: naive CD8+ T cells sorted from blood. The origin of the receptors is a man aged 18 to 30 in good health.

The chain couples TRBV7-9 to TRBJ2-5; D tentatively reads TRBD1 or TRBD2 (6 bases each). V dropped 1 base and J dropped 4 bases, with 16 bases sitting between them. The CDR3 contains 16 residues. Looked up from germline, CDR1 is SEHNR and CDR2 is FQNEAQ (reference sequence). CDR3 in amino acids: CASSLGLGGQGETQYF. In nucleotides, the CDR3 is TGTGCCAGCAGCTTAGGACTAGGGGGTCAAGGAGAGACCCAGTACTTC.

The chain is built from TRBV11-3 and TRBJ2-7; tentative D call: TRBD1 (5 bases). The length of the CDR3 is 19 residues. The germline V gene has CDR1 SGHNT and CDR2 YENEEA. V was shortened by 0 bases and J by 2 bases, with 23 bases between the two germline ends. CDR3: CASSLEKGRSWTLAYEQYF. CDR3 sequence (DNA): TGTGCCAGCAGCTTAGAAAAGGGGCGCTCCTGGACGCTGGCCTACGAGCAGTACTTC.

The rearrangement links TRBV15 to TRBJ1-5; 10 bases are a match to TRBD1. The CDR3 has 18 residues. V was pared by 9 bases and J by 5 bases, with 19 bases of the junction left unmatched. Per the germline V gene, CDR1 is LNHNV and CDR2 is YYDKDF (reference sequence). CDR3 bases: TGTGCCACTACCAAGCCCGGGACAGGGGTCGGGGGTTATCAGCCCCAGCATTTT. This gives the protein CATTKPGTGVGGYQPQHF.

The chain joins TRBV5-1 to TRBJ1-4; TRBD1 is a possible D gene (6 bases). Per the germline V gene, CDR1 is SGHRS and CDR2 is YFSETQ. The CDR3 contains 15 residues. V was cut by 2 bases and J by 6 bases, with 14 bases left in between. CDR3 nucleotide sequence: TGCGCCAGCAGCTTACATCAGGGGATGGATGAAAAACTGTTTTTT. Its translation: CASSLHQGMDEKLFF.

The chain recombines TRBV11-3 with TRBJ2-2, with 10 bases that match TRBD1. Trimming took 4 bases from V and 5 from J; bases not matched to a gene: 4. Germline lookup yields CDR1 SGHNT and CDR2 YENEEA. There are 15 residues in the CDR3. The CDR3: CASSYWTGGTGELFF. For the CDR3, the DNA is TGTGCCAGCAGCTATTGGACAGGGGGTACCGGGGAGCTGTTTTTT.

V is TRBV6-1 and J is TRBJ2-7; the D gene is possibly TRBD1 (5 bases). Germline CDR1 is MNHNS and CDR2 is SASEGT. The CDR3 contains 12 residues. V was pared by 8 bases and J by 3 bases, with 11 bases between. The CDR3 sequence is CASETVIYEQYF. CDR3 DNA sequence: TGTGCCAGCGAGACAGTAATCTACGAGCAGTACTTC.

The genes are TRBV7-3 and TRBJ2-1; TRBD1 agrees at 8 bases. There are 16 residues in the CDR3. The trim removed 5 bases at V and 2 bases at J, leaving 8 bases unmatched. Germline V gene lookup returns CDR1 SGHTA and CDR2 FQGTGA. The CDR3 DNA reads as TGTGCCAGCAGCCCGGACAGGGAAATCGCCTACAATGAGCAGTTCTTC. As protein: CASSPDREIAYNEQFF.

The chain couples TRBV11-3 to TRBJ2-3; D possibly corresponds to TRBD1 (5 bases). The V gene lost 3 bases and the J gene lost 7 bases, with 11 bases spanning the gap. Germline V gene sequence: CDR1 SGHNT, CDR2 YENEEA. This CDR3 comprises 13 residues. CDR3 amino acids: CASSLDKGYTQYF. The DNA for the CDR3 is TGTGCCAGCAGCTTGGACAAAGGGTATACGCAGTATTTT.

The gene calls are TRBV6-1 and TRBJ2-7, with TRBD1 as a possible D gene (5 bases). Germline CDR1 MNHNS, CDR2 SASEGT. The CDR3 spans 15 residues. With 2 bases removed from V and 0 bases from J, the gap between germline ends came to 11 bases. The CDR3 spells CASSESTVDSYEQYF. CDR3 DNA sequence: TGTGCCAGCAGTGAATCGACAGTGGACTCCTACGAGCAGTACTTC.